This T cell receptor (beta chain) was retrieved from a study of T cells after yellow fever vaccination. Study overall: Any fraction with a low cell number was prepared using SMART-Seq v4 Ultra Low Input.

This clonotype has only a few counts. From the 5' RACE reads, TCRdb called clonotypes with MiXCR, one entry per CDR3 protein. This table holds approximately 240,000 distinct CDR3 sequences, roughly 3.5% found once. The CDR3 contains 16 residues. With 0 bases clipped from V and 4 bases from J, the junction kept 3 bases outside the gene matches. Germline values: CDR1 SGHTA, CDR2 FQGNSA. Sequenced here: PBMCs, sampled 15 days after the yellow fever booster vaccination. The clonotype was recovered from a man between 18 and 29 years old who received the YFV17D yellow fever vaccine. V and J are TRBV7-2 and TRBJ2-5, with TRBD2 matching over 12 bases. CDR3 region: CASSLAPSGGAETQYF. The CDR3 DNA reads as TGTGCCAGCAGCTTAGCCCCTAGCGGGGGGGCAGAGACCCAGTACTTC.